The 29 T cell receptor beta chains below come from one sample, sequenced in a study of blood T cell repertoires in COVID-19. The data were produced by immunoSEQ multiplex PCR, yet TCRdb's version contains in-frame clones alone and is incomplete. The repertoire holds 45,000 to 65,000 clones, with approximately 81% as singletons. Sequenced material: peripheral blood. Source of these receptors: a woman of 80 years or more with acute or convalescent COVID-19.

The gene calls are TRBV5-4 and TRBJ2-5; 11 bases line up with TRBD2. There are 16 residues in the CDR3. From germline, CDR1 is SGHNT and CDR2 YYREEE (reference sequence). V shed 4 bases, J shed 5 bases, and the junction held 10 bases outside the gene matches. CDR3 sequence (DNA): TGTGCCAGCAGCGGGCATAGCGGGGGGGCCATTGAGACCCAGTACTTC. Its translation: CASSGHSGGAIETQYF. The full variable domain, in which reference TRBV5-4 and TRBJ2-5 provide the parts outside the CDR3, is ETGVTQSPTHLIKTRGQQVTLRCSSQSGHNTVSWYQQALGQGPQFIFQYYREEENGRGNFPPRFSGLQFPNYSSELNVNALELDDSALYLCASSGHSGGAIETQYFGPGTRLLVL.

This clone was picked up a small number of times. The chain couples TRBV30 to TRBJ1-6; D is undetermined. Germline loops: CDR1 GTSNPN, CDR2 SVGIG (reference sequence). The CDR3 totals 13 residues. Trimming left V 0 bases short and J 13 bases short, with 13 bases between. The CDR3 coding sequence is TGTGCCTGGAGTGTACTTGCCCCCGCGCCCCTCCACTTT. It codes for CAWSVLAPAPLHF.

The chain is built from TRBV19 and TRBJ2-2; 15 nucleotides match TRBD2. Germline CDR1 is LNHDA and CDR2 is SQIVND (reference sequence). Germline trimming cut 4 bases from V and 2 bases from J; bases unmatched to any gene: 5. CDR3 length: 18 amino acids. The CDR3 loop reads CASSKGLAGGPNTGELFF. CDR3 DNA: TGTGCCAGTAGTAAAGGACTAGCGGGGGGGCCAAACACCGGGGAGCTGTTTTTT. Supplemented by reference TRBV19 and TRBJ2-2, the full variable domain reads DGGITQSPKYLFRKEGQNVTLSCEQNLNHDAMYWYRQDPGQGLRLIYYSQIVNDFQKGDIAEGYSVSREKKESFPLTVTSAQKNPTAFYLCASSKGLAGGPNTGELFFGEGSRLTVL.

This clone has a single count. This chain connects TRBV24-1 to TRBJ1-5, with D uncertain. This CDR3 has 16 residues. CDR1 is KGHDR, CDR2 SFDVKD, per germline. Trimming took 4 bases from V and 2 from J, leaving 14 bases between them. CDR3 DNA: TGTGCCACCAGTGAACTCGCAGGAGGTGGCAATCAGCCCCAGCATTTT. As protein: CATSELAGGGNQPQHF.

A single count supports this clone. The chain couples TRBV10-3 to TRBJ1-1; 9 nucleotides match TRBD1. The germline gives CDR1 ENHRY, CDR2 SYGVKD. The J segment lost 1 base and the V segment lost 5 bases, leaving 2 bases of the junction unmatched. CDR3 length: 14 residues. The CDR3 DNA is TGTGCCATCAGTACAGGGGGCAGGAACACTGAAGCTTTCTTT. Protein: CAISTGGRNTEAFF.

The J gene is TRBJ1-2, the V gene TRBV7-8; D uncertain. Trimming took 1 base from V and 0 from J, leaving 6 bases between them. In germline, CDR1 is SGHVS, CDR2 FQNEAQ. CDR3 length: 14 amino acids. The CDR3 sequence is CASSLGTTNYGYTF. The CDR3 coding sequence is TGTGCCAGCAGCTTAGGCACAACTAACTATGGCTACACCTTC.

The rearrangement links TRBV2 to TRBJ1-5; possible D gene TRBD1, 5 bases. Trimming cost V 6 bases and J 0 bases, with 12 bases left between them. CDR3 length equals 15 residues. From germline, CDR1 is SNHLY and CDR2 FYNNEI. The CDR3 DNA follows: TGTGCCAGCAGCGGACAACTGACTAGCAATCAGCCCCAGCATTTT. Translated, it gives CASSGQLTSNQPQHF.

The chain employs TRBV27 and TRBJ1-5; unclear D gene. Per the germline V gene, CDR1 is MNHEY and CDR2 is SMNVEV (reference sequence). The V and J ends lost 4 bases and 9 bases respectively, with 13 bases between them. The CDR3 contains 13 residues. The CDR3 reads CASSSSGSLPQHF. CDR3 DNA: TGTGCCAGCAGTTCCTCGGGGAGTCTGCCCCAGCATTTT.

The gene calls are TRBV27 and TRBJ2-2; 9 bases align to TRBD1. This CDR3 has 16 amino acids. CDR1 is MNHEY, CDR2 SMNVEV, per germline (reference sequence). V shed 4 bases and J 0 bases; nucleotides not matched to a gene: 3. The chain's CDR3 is CASSSRQGANTGELFF. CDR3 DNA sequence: TGTGCCAGCAGTTCGCGACAGGGGGCGAACACCGGGGAGCTGTTTTTT.

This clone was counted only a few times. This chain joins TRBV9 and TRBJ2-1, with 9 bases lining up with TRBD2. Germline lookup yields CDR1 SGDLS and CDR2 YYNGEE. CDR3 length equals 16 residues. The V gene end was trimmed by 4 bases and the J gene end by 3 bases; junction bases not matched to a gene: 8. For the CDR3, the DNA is TGTGCCAGCAGCAGCCTCTGGCGGGGGGGCTACAATGAGCAGTTCTTC. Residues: CASSSLWRGGYNEQFF.

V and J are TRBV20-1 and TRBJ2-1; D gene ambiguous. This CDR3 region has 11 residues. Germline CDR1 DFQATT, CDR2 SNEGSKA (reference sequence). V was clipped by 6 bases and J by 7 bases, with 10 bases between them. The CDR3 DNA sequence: TGCAGTGCAGACTCCCCTAATGAGCAGTTCTTC. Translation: CSADSPNEQFF.

This CDR3 is CASSSHPGLGPGELFF. The DNA for the CDR3 is TGTGCCAGCAGCTCGCATCCAGGGCTCGGCCCCGGGGAGCTGTTTTTT. This chain connects TRBV11-3 to TRBJ2-2; D might be TRBD1 (5 bases). Germline V CDR1 and CDR2: SGHNT, YENEEA. V dropped 4 bases and J dropped 6 bases, with 18 bases sitting between them. This CDR3 region has 16 residues.

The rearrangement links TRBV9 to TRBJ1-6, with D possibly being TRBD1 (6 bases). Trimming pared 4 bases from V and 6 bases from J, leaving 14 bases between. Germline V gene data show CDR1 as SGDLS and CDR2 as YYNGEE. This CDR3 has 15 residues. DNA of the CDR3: TGTGCCAGCAGCCAGGGGCGCCCGGGTAATTCACCCCTCCACTTT. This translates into CASSQGRPGNSPLHF.

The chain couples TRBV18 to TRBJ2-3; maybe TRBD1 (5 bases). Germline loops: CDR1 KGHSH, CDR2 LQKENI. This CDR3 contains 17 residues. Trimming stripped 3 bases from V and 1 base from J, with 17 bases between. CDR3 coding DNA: TGTGCCAGCTCACCGAACCTCGACAGCCTCGGCACAGATACGCAGTATTTT. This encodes CASSPNLDSLGTDTQYF.

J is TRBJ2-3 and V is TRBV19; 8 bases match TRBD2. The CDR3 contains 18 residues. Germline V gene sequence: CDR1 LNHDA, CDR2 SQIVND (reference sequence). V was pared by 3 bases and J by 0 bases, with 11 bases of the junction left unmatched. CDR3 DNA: TGTGCCAGTAGTATGCGGGTACTGAGCGGGGGAAGCACAGATACGCAGTATTTT. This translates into CASSMRVLSGGSTDTQYF.

The CDR3 loop reads CASSRDSNYGYTF. Here the CDR3 DNA reads TGTGCCAGCAGCAGGGACAGTAACTATGGCTACACCTTC. The V gene is TRBV7-8, the J gene TRBJ1-2; 7 bases are a match to TRBD1. J was trimmed by 1 base and V by 5 bases; bases with no gene match: 1. CDR1 and CDR2 from the germline V gene are SGHVS and FQNEAQ. This CDR3 comprises 13 residues.

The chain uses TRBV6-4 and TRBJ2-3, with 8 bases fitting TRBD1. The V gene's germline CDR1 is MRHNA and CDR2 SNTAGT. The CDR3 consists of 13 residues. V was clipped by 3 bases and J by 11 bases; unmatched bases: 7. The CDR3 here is CASSESQGGRQYF. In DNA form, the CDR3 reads TGTGCCAGCAGTGAATCACAGGGGGGACGGCAGTATTTT.

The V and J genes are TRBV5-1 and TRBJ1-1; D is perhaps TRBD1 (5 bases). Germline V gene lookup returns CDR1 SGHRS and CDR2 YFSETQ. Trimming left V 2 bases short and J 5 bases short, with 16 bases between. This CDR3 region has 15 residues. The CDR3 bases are TGCGCCAGCAGCTTTCTAGTGGGCGGGGGAACTGAAGCTTTCTTT. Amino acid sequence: CASSFLVGGGTEAFF.

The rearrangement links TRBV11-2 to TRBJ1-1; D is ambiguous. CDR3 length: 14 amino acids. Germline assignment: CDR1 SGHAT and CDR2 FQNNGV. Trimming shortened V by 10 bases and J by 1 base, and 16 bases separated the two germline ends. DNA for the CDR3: TGTGCCACACGCCGGGTCGCGGAGAACACTGAAGCTTTCTTT. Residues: CATRRVAENTEAFF.

CDR3 region: CASSIQQGVAFF. Here the CDR3 DNA reads TGTGCCAGCAGCATCCAACAGGGGGTGGCTTTCTTT. The chain couples TRBV11-2 to TRBJ1-1, with 8 bases fitting TRBD1. CDR1 is SGHAT, CDR2 FQNNGV, per germline. Trimming removed 5 bases from V and 11 bases from J; junction bases left unmatched: 7. This CDR3 is 12 amino acids long.

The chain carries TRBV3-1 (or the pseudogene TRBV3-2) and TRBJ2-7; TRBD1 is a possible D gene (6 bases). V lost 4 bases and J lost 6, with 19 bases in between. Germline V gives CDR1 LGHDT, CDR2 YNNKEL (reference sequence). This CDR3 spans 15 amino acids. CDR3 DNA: TGTGCCAGCAGCCGGAAACAGGGTAGCGTCGCCGAGCAGTACTTC. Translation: CASSRKQGSVAEQYF.

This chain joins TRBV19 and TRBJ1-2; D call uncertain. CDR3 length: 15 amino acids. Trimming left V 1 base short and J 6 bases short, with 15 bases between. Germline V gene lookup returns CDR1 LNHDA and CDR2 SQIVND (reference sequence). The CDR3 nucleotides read TGTGCCAGTAGTATAGGAAGTGGCGGAGCGAATGGCTACACCTTC. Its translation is CASSIGSGGANGYTF.

CDR3 DNA: TGTGCCAGCAGCTTATTTCCCCTCCTCCCCGAGCAGTACTTC. Residues: CASSLFPLLPEQYF. The chain employs TRBV7-2 and TRBJ2-7; no reliable D call. The CDR3 loop spans 14 amino acids. V lost 2 bases to trimming and J lost 6 bases, with 14 bases between them. The germline CDR1 and CDR2 sequences are SGHTA and FQGNSA.

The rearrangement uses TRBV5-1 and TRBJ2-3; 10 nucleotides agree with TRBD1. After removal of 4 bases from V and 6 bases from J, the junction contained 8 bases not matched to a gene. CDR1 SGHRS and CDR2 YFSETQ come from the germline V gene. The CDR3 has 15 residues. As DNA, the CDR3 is TGCGCCAGCAGCCGGGGACAGGGGATGTTCGATACGCAGTATTTT. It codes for CASSRGQGMFDTQYF.

CDR3 in DNA: TGTGCCTGGAAGGGACTCGGAAACACCATATATTTT. Its protein product is CAWKGLGNTIYF. The chain uses TRBV30 and TRBJ1-3; possibly TRBD1 for D (5 bases). CDR3 length: 12 residues. In germline, CDR1 is GTSNPN, CDR2 SVGIG (reference sequence). V lost 4 bases, J lost 4 bases, and 8 bases lay in between.

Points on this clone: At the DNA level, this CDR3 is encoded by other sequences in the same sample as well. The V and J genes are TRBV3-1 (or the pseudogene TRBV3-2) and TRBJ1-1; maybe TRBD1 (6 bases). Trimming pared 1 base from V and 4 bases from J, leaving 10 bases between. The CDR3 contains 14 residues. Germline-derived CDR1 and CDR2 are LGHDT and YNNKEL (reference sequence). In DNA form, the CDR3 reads TGTGCCAGCAGCCAAGGGGGGCGCGGCACTGAAGCTTTCTTT. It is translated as CASSQGGRGTEAFF.

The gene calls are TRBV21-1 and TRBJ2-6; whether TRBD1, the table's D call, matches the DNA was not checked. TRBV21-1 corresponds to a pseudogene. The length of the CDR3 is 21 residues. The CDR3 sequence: CASSIPPKDRVIISGANVLTF. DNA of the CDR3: TGTGCCAGCAGCATCCCGCCTAAGGACAGGGTCATAATCTCTGGGGCCAACGTCCTGACTTTC.

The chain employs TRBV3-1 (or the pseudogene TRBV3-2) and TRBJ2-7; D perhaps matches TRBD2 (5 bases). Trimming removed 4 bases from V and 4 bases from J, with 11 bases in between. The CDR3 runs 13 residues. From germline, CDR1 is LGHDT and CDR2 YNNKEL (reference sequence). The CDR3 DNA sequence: TGTGCCAGCAGCCGAGGACGGGGATACGAGCAGTACTTC. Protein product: CASSRGRGYEQYF.

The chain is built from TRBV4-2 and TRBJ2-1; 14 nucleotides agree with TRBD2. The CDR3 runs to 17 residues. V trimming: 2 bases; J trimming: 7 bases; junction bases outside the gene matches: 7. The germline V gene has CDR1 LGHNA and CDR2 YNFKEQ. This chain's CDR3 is CASSQIMTSGGANEQFF. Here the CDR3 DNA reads TGTGCCAGCAGCCAAATCATGACTAGCGGGGGGGCGAATGAGCAGTTCTTC.